Below are 8 T cell receptor beta chains sequenced from a single sample in a study of cytomegalovirus exposure and HLA in healthy donors. PCR was performed using 60 Vbeta and 13 Jbeta primers. Only in-frame clones appear in the TCRdb table, and some are missing; sequencing was by immunoSEQ multiplex PCR. The sample has 100,000 to 150,000 clones; roughly 73% are singletons. The sequencing input was PBMCs. These receptors originate from a man aged 60-69 years in good health and CMV-seropositive.

The J gene is TRBJ2-6, the V gene TRBV28; TRBD1 matches 10 bases. Trimming removed 8 bases from V and 0 bases from J; junction bases left unmatched: 7. This CDR3 region has 17 residues. CDR1 is MDHEN, CDR2 SYDVKM, per germline. CDR3 loop: CASSRTGGSSGANVLTF. The CDR3 nucleotides are TGTGCCAGCTCTCGGACAGGGGGGAGCTCTGGGGCCAACGTCCTGACTTTC.

This sequence joins TRBV5-1 and TRBJ1-3; possibly TRBD1 for D (6 bases). V lost 4 bases, J lost 1 base, and 12 bases lay in between. The CDR3 is made up of 15 amino acids. CDR1 and CDR2 (germline): SGHRS, YFSETQ. CDR3 amino acids: CASSQTRGSGNTIYF. The CDR3 region has the DNA TGCGCCAGCAGCCAAACGAGGGGGTCTGGAAACACCATATATTTT.

The V call is TRBV6-5, the J call TRBJ1-6, with 7 bases fitting TRBD1. Germline-derived CDR1 and CDR2 are MNHEY and SVGAGI. The CDR3 runs 16 residues. Trimming cost V 2 bases and J 9 bases; bases outside gene matches: 10. This CDR3 is CASSYISGGLSSPLHF. CDR3 nucleotide sequence: TGTGCCAGCAGTTACATTTCAGGGGGGTTAAGTTCACCCCTCCACTTT.

V and J are TRBV27 and TRBJ2-5; D possibly corresponds to TRBD1 (5 bases). This CDR3 comprises 13 residues. Germline CDR1 is MNHEY and CDR2 is SMNVEV (reference sequence). Trimming removed 8 bases at V and 9 bases at J, with 19 bases between. The CDR3 protein is CASAPMDIAAQYF. CDR3 DNA: TGTGCCAGCGCCCCGATGGACATTGCGGCCCAGTACTTC.

This chain joins TRBV21-1 and TRBJ2-5; TRBD2, as called in the table, went unchecked against the DNA. TRBV21-1 constitutes a pseudogene. The CDR3 runs 17 residues. The CDR3 protein is CANVSRGLTSLQETQYF. CDR3 nucleotide sequence: TGTGCCAACGTATCCCGGGGGTTAACTTCCCTTCAAGAGACCCAGTACTTC.

The V and J genes are TRBV6-5 and TRBJ1-2; D gene ambiguous. CDR1 and CDR2 from the germline V gene are MNHEY and SVGAGI. The CDR3 loop spans 12 amino acids. V gave up 6 bases and J gave up 7 bases, with 12 bases separating them. This chain's CDR3 is CASRTSSGGYTF. The CDR3, as DNA: TGTGCCAGCAGAACCTCATCGGGTGGCTACACCTTC.

This clone was seen more than once but under ten times. V usage is TRBV12-2 and J usage is TRBJ2-7; the tabulated D call, TRBD2, remains unverified against the DNA. TRBV12-2 is labeled a pseudogene. This CDR3 is 12 amino acids long. The CDR3 sequence: CASRLASYEQYF. DNA for the CDR3: TGTGCAAGTCGCTTAGCTAGCTACGAGCAGTACTTC.

J is TRBJ1-1 and V is TRBV29-1; D is perhaps TRBD1 (6 bases). The CDR3 is 12 residues long. Per germline, CDR1 SQVTM and CDR2 ANQGSEA. V was pared by 3 bases and J by 5 bases, with 10 bases between. The CDR3 DNA reads as TGCAGCGTTGATCCAGGGGTGACTGAAGCTTTCTTT. This gives the protein CSVDPGVTEAFF.